Sequencing of this T cell receptor beta chain was carried out in a study of T cell responses to AZD1222 COVID-19 vaccine. Whole-study findings and limits: Increased Spike-specific TCR breadth and depth were observed after two AZD1222 doses.

TCRdb's table, derived via immunoSEQ multiplex PCR, lists solely in-frame clones and lacks some. The sample holds fewer than 200,000 clones, 92% seen once. V was cut by 2 bases and J by 6 bases, with 7 bases left in between. Germline CDR1 is DFQATT and CDR2 is SNEGSKA (reference sequence). The CDR3 loop spans 11 amino acids. A note on this clone: Its matching antigen is unknown.

The TCR sequence derives from an adult in good health. The chain carries TRBV20-1 and TRBJ1-1; no reliable D call. Sequences were derived from peripheral blood, sampled on day 0 of AZD1222 vaccination. The CDR3 protein is CSARITAEAFF. The CDR3 region has the DNA TGCAGTGCTAGAATCACCGCTGAAGCTTTCTTT.